These 14 T cell receptor beta chains came from one sample sequenced in a study of T cell responses to AZD1222 COVID-19 vaccine. Only in-frame clones appear in the TCRdb table, and some are missing; sequencing was by immunoSEQ multiplex PCR. The sample includes 95,000 to 150,000 clones, around 93% seen only once; the top ten take 7.9%. The specimen was peripheral blood, collected 28 days after the second AZD1222 dose. The source of these receptors is an adult who received the AZD1222 COVID-19 vaccine.

This chain joins TRBV6-2 or TRBV6-3 and TRBJ2-7, with 7 bases matching TRBD1. From germline, CDR1 is MNHEY and CDR2 SVGEGT. The CDR3 is made up of 16 amino acids. The J segment lost 4 bases and the V segment lost 2 bases, leaving 11 bases of the junction unmatched. The CDR3 nucleotides read TGTGCCAGCAGTTACCAACCGACAGGGAAGGAGTACGAGCAGTACTTC. Encoded protein: CASSYQPTGKEYEQYF.

In its sample, this clone was seen a few times. J is TRBJ1-1 and V is TRBV28; D is undetermined. CDR3 length equals 13 residues. In germline, CDR1 is MDHEN, CDR2 SYDVKM. V was trimmed by 3 bases and J by 1 base, leaving 6 bases between them. CDR3 in DNA: TGTGCCAGCAGTTTTTCCGGGAACACTGAAGCTTTCTTT. Residues: CASSFSGNTEAFF.

The chain carries TRBV6-5 and TRBJ2-7, with D perhaps TRBD2 (5 bases). The length of the CDR3 is 13 residues. Germline values: CDR1 MNHEY, CDR2 SVGAGI. Trimming removed 6 bases at V and 3 bases at J, with 12 bases between. The chain's CDR3 is CASRLSALYEQYF. As DNA, the CDR3 is TGTGCCAGCAGACTTAGCGCTCTCTACGAGCAGTACTTC.

V usage is TRBV6-5 and J usage is TRBJ2-5; TRBD2 aligns across 13 bases. Unmatched junction bases numbered 5, after V lost 11 bases and J lost 2 bases. CDR1 MNHEY and CDR2 SVGAGI come from the germline V gene. The CDR3 is 14 residues long. The CDR3 is CAGRLAGGQETQYF. CDR3 coding DNA: TGTGCCGGCCGACTAGCGGGGGGTCAAGAGACCCAGTACTTC.

The chain uses TRBV27 and TRBJ1-1; no reliable D call. Germline V lookup: CDR1 MNHEY, CDR2 SMNVEV (reference sequence). This CDR3 has 14 amino acids. Trimming pared 3 bases from V and 7 bases from J, leaving 15 bases between. The CDR3: CASSFARGFYEAFF. CDR3 nucleotides: TGTGCCAGCAGTTTTGCCCGGGGATTTTATGAAGCTTTCTTT.

The V call is TRBV3-1 (or the pseudogene TRBV3-2), the J call TRBJ2-7; D might be TRBD1 (5 bases). V was shortened by 3 bases and J by 1 base, with 7 bases between the two germline ends. The germline CDR1 and CDR2 sequences are LGHDT and YNNKEL (reference sequence). CDR3 length: 13 residues. CDR3 sequence reads: CASSQGRSYEQYF. CDR3 DNA: TGTGCCAGCAGCCAGGGGCGATCCTACGAGCAGTACTTC.

This chain links TRBV2 with TRBJ1-5, with D possibly TRBD1 on 6 matching bases. Trimming removed 6 bases from V and 0 bases from J, with 9 bases in between. CDR1 SNHLY and CDR2 FYNNEI come from the germline V gene. The CDR3 covers 14 residues. The CDR3 loop is CASSGTFSNQPQHF. The CDR3 bases are TGTGCCAGCAGCGGGACATTTAGCAATCAGCCCCAGCATTTT. Complete variable domain (other parts from reference TRBV2 and TRBJ1-5): EPEVTQTPSHQVTQMGQEVILRCVPISNHLYFYWYRQILGQKVEFLVSFYNNEISEKSEIFDDQFSVERPDGSNFTLKIRSTKLEDSAMYFCASSGTFSNQPQHFGDGTRLSIL.

This clone was observed a single time. The V and J genes are TRBV5-1 and TRBJ2-7; no clear D. This CDR3 has 12 residues. Germline V gives CDR1 SGHRS, CDR2 YFSETQ. V was pared by 1 base and J by 2 bases, with 4 bases between. CDR3 bases: TGCGCCAGCAGCTTGACCACCTACGAGCAGTACTTC. Translation: CASSLTTYEQYF.

J is TRBJ1-5 and V is TRBV28; D unclear. CDR3 length: 15 residues. CDR1 is MDHEN and CDR2 is SYDVKM in the germline V gene. The V gene lost 7 bases and the J gene lost 7 bases, with 20 bases spanning the gap. CDR3 protein: CASKGLPLVRQPQHF. CDR3 nucleotide sequence: TGTGCCAGCAAGGGTCTTCCCTTGGTTCGACAGCCCCAGCATTTT.

This CDR3 reads CASSLAFQDGRCTF. Here the CDR3 DNA reads TGTGCCAGCAGCTTAGCGTTCCAGGACGGTCGTTGCACCTTC. This chain links TRBV7-9 with TRBJ1-2; unclear D gene. The CDR3 is 14 amino acids. CDR1 is SEHNR and CDR2 is FQNEAQ in the germline V gene (reference sequence). V lost 0 bases and J 13 bases, leaving 18 bases between the germline ends.

This chain uses TRBV6-5 with TRBJ1-6, with TRBD1 identical over 8 bases. The germline gives CDR1 MNHEY, CDR2 SVGAGI. The CDR3 runs 16 residues. With V trimmed by 0 bases and J by 8 bases, 6 bases remained unmatched. The CDR3 region is CASSYSSSGGHSPLHF. In nucleotides, the CDR3 is TGTGCCAGCAGTTACTCGAGTTCAGGGGGCCATTCACCCCTCCACTTT.

CDR3 bases: TGTGCCAGCAGCACCCTCACCCGACAGGGATGGTCCTACGAGCAGTACTTC. Protein sequence: CASSTLTRQGWSYEQYF. The chain couples TRBV28 to TRBJ2-7; TRBD1 aligns across 7 bases. The CDR3 loop spans 17 amino acids. The J segment lost 1 base and the V segment lost 6 bases, leaving 15 bases of the junction unmatched. Germline V gene lookup returns CDR1 MDHEN and CDR2 SYDVKM.

The J gene is TRBJ2-5, the V gene TRBV19; 8 bases are shared with TRBD2. The germline V gene has CDR1 LNHDA and CDR2 SQIVND (reference sequence). This CDR3 spans 15 amino acids. V shed 6 bases, J shed 3 bases, and the junction held 9 bases outside the gene matches. CDR3 bases: TGTGCCAGTAGCCCCTCGGGACTAGGAGAAGAGACCCAGTACTTC. Its protein is CASSPSGLGEETQYF.

The chain combines TRBV14 with TRBJ2-3; D uncertain. Per the germline V gene, CDR1 is SGHDN and CDR2 is FVKESK. V lost 0 bases to trimming and J lost 2 bases, with 12 bases between them. This CDR3 comprises 16 residues. The CDR3 spells CASSQDSYRFTDTQYF. For the CDR3, the DNA is TGTGCCAGCAGCCAAGACAGCTATCGATTCACAGATACGCAGTATTTT.